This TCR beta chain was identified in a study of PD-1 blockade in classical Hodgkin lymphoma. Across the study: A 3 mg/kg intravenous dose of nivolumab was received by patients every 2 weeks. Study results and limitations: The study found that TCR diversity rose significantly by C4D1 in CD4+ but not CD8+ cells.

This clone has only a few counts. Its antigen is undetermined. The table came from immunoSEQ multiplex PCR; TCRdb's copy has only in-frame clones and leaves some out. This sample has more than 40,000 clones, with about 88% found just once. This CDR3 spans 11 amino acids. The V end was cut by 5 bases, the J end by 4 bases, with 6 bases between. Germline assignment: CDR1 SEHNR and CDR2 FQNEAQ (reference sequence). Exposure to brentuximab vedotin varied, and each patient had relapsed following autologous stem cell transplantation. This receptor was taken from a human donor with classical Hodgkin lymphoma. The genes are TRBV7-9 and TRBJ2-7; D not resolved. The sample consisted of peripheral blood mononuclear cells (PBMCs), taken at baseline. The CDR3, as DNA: TGTGCCAGCAGCAAGGGATACGAGCAGTACTTC. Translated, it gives CASSKGYEQYF.